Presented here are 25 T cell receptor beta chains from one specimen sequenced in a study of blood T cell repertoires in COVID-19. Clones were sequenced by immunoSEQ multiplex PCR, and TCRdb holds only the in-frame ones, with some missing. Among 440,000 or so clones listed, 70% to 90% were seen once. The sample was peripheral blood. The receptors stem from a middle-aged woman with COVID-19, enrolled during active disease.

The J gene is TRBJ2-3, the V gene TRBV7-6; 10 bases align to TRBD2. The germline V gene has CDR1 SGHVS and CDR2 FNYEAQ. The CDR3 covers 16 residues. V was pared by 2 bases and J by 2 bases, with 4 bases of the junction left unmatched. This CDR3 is CASSLTTSGSTDTQYF. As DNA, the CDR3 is TGTGCCAGCAGCTTAACGACTAGCGGGTCCACAGATACGCAGTATTTT.

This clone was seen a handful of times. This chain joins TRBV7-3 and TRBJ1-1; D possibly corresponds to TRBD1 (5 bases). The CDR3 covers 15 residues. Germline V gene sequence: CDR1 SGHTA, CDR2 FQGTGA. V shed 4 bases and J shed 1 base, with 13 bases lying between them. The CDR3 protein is CASSYDSSGNTEAFF. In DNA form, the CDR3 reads TGTGCCAGCAGCTACGACAGTTCCGGGAACACTGAAGCTTTCTTT.

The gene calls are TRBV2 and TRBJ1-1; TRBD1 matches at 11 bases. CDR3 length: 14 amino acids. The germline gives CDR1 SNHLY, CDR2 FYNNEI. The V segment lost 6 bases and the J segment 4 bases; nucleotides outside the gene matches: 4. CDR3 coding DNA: TGTGCCAGCAGGGACAGGGGGCAGGGCACTGAAGCTTTCTTT. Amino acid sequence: CASRDRGQGTEAFF.

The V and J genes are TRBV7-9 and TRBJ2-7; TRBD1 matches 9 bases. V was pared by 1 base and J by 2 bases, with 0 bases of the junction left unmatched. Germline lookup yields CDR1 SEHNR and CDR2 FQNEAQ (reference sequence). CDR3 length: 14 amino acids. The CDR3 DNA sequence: TGTGCCAGCAGCTTAGGACAGGGGGCCTACGAGCAGTACTTC. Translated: CASSLGQGAYEQYF.

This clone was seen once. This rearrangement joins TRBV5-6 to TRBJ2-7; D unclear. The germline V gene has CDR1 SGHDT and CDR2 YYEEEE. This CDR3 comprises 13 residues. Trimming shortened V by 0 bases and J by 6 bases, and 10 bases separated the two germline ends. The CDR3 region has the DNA TGTGCCAGCAGCTTGGCCGAGGAGCGCGAGCAGTACTTC. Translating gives CASSLAEEREQYF.

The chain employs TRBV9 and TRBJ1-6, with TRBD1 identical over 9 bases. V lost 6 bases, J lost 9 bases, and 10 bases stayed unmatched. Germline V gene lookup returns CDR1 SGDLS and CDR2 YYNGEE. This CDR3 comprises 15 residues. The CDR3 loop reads CASTPRGQGGSPLHF. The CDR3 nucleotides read TGTGCCAGCACCCCAAGGGGACAGGGAGGTTCACCCCTCCACTTT.

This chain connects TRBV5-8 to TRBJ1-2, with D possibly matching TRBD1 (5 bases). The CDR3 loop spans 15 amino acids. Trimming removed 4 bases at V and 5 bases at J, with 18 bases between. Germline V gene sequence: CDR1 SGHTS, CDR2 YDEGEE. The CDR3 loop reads CASSLRQTRPYGYTF. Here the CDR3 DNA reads TGTGCCAGCAGCCTCCGACAGACCAGACCTTATGGCTACACCTTC.

This chain's CDR3 is CASRRAGEYQETQYF. The CDR3 nucleotides read TGTGCCAGCAGAAGAGCGGGAGAATACCAAGAGACCCAGTACTTC. The gene calls are TRBV6-1 and TRBJ2-5; 8 nucleotides line up with TRBD2. CDR3 size: 15 residues. J gave up 0 bases and V 6 bases, and 6 bases lay outside the gene matches. Looked up from germline, CDR1 is MNHNS and CDR2 is SASEGT.

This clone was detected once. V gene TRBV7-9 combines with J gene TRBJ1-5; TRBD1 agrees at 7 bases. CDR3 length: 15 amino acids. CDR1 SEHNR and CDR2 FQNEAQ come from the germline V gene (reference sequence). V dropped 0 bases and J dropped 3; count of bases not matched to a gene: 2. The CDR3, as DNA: TGTGCCAGCAGCTTAGCAGGGGGCAACAATCAGCCCCAGCATTTT. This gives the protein CASSLAGGNNQPQHF. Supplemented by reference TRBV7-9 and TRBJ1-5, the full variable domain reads DTGVSQNPRHKITKRGQNVTFRCDPISEHNRLYWYRQTLGQGPEFLTYFQNEAQLEKSRLLSDRFSAERPKGSFSTLEIQRTEQGDSAMYLCASSLAGGNNQPQHFGDGTRLSIL.

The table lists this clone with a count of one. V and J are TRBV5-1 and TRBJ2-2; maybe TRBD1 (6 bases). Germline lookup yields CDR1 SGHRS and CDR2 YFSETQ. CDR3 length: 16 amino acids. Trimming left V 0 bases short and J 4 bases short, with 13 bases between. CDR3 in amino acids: CASSLAPTGTTGELFF. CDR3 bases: TGCGCCAGCAGCTTGGCCCCAACAGGGACCACCGGGGAGCTGTTTTTT.

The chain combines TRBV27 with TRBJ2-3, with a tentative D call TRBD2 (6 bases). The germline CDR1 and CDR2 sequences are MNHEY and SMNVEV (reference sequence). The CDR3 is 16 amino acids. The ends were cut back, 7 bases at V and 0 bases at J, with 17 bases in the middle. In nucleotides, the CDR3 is TGTGCCAGCAACACGAGGGGACTCCGAAGCACAGATACGCAGTATTTT. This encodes CASNTRGLRSTDTQYF.

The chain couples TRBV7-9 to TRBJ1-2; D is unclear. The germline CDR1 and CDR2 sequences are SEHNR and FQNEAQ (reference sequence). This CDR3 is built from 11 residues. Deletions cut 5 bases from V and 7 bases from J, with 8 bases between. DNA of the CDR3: TGTGCCAGCAGCGATCGAGGTGGCTACACCTTC. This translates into CASSDRGGYTF.

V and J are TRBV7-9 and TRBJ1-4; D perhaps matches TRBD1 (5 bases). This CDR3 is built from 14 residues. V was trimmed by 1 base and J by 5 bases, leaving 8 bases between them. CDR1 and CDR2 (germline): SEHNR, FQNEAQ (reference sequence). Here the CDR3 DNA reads TGTGCCAGCAGCTTAGGTCAGGGCAATGAAAAACTGTTTTTT. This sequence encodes CASSLGQGNEKLFF.

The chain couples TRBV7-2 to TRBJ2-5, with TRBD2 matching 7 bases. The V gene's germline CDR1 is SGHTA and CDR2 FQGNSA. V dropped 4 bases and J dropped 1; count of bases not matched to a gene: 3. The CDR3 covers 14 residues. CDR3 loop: CASSYQRGQETQYF. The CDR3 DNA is TGTGCCAGCAGCTACCAGCGGGGCCAAGAGACCCAGTACTTC.

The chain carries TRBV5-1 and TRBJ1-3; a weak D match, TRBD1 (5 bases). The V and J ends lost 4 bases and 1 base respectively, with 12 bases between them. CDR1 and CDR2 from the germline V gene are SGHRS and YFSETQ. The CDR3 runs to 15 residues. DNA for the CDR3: TGCGCCAGCAGCACGGGACTGCCGTCTGGAAACACCATATATTTT. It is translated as CASSTGLPSGNTIYF.

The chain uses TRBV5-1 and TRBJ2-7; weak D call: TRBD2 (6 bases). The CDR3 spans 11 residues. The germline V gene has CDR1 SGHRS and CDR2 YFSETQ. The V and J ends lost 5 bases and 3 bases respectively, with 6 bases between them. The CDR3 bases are TGCGCCAGCAGGCGGGACTACGAGCAGTACTTC. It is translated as CASRRDYEQYF.

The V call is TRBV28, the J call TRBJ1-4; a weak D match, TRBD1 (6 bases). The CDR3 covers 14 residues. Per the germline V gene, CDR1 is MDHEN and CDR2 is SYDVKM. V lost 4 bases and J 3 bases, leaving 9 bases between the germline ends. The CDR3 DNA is TGTGCCAGCAGTTCAGGGGCCCCTAATGAAAAACTGTTTTTT. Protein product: CASSSGAPNEKLFF.

CDR3 protein: CATSDPTGDNEKLFF. The CDR3 DNA reads TGTGCCACCAGTGACCCGACAGGGGATAATGAAAAACTGTTTTTT. This rearrangement joins TRBV24-1 to TRBJ1-4; 8 bases are a match to TRBD1. Trimming removed 4 bases from V and 4 bases from J; junction bases left unmatched: 4. CDR1 is KGHDR, CDR2 SFDVKD, per germline. This CDR3 has 15 amino acids.

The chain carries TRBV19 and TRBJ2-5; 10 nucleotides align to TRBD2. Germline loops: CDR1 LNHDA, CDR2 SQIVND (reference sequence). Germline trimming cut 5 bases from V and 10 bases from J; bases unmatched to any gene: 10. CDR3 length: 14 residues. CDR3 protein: CASSLGGLAELQYF. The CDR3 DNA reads TGTGCCAGTAGTTTGGGAGGACTAGCGGAACTCCAGTACTTC.

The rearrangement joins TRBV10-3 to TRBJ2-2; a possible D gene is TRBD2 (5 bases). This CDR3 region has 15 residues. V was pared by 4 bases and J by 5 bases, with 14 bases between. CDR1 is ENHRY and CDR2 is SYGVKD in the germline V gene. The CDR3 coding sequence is TGTGCCATCAGTGGACATCGGGAAGGGACCGGGGAGCTGTTTTTT. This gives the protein CAISGHREGTGELFF.

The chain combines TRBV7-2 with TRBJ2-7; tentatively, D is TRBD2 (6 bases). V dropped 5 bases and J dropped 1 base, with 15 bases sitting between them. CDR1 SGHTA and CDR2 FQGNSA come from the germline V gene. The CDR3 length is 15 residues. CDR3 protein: CASSPRDGASYEQYF. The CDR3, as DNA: TGTGCCAGCAGCCCGCGGGACGGGGCATCCTACGAGCAGTACTTC.

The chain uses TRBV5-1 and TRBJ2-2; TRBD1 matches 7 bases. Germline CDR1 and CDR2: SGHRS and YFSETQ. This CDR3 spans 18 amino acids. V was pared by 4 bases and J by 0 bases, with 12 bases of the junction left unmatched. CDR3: CASSVGPTGFANTGELFF. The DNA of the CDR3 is TGCGCCAGCAGCGTGGGGCCGACAGGGTTCGCGAACACCGGGGAGCTGTTTTTT.

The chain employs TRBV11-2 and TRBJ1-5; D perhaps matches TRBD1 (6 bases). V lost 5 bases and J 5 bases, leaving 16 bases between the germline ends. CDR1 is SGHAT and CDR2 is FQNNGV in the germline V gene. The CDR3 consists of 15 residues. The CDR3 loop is CASSHGTRGDQPQHF. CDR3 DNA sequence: TGTGCCAGCAGCCACGGGACACGGGGCGATCAGCCCCAGCATTTT.

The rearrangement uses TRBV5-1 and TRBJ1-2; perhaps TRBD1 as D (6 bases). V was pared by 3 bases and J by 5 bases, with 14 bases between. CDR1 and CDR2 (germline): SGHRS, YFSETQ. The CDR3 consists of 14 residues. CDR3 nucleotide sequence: TGCGCCAGCAGCTCCTACAGGGCGGAGTATGGCTACACCTTC. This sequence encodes CASSSYRAEYGYTF.

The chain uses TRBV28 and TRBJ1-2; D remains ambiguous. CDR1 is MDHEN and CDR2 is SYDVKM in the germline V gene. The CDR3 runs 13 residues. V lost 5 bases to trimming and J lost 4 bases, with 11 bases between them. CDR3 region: CASSLTIVYGYTF. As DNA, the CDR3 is TGTGCCAGCAGTCTCACAATTGTCTATGGCTACACCTTC.